This record looks at one TCR beta chain sequence and its context. Its antigen remains unidentified. Base-call qualities are not available, and no considerably larger clone is one nucleotide away. This record comes from a study of patients and donors after allogeneic stem cell transplantation (dated by TCRdb to 2019 to 2021). Based on the germline V gene, the CDR1 and CDR2 sequences are MDHEN and SYDVKM. V gives up 3 bases and J gives up 7 bases, and the segment between their germline ends measures 12 bases. The cysteine opens and the phenylalanine closes a CDR3 of 13 amino acids. Just CDR3 DNA is preserved here, 39 bases in frame from base 1. The protocol used for the library was RT-PCR. Sequencing was performed on a NextSeq 550. TCRdb reworked the public reads: Q25 trimming with fastp, MiXCR clone assembly, productive beta chains retained. Rows are unified per CDR3 protein, each entry keeping the most common DNA and genes. The sample table shows roughly 200,000 distinct CDR3 sequences, and roughly two fifths are seen once. About 9.9% of the sample comes from the top ten.

The receptor's source is a human donor who was either an allogeneic HSCT recipient or a stem cell or donor lymphocyte infusion donor (not recorded which). It is not recorded whose cells these are; they may come from a transplant donor. Sample: blood, either unsorted or a sorted T cell fraction (not recorded which). The sequence joins TRBV28 to TRBJ1-1; the D gene is not confidently resolved. This receptor has the CDR3 CASSFPNGREAFF. The base sequence is TGTGCCAGCAGTTTCCCAAATGGACGTGAAGCTTTCTTT.